What follows are 10 T cell receptor beta chains derived from one specimen sequenced in a study of post-analysis software for immune sequencing data. cDNA libraries for TCR beta contained unique molecular identifiers. Via MiXCR, TCRdb re-called the PCR reads, giving one row per CDR3 protein. This table has roughly 650,000 distinct CDR3 sequences, approximately 60% appearing once. These TCRs are of unknown antigen specificity. Whole-study findings and limits: Four to six TRBV segments were significantly more frequent in patients than in controls. TRBV5-6, TRBV5-1 and TRBV20-1 were among these segments.

Sequenced: blood. These receptors were obtained from a girl aged 2-15 years with multiple sclerosis.

The gene calls are TRBV29-1 and TRBJ2-3, with a tentative D call TRBD2 (6 bases). V was cut by 7 bases and J by 5 bases, with 13 bases left in between. Looked up from germline, CDR1 is SQVTM and CDR2 is ANQGSEA. This CDR3 has 12 amino acids. CDR3 DNA: TGCAGCGAGGGCGGGGCGGGAGATACGCAGTATTTT. It yields the protein CSEGGAGDTQYF.

CDR3 loop: CASIGQGAGPGELFF. In DNA form, the CDR3 reads TGTGCCAGCATCGGACAGGGGGCTGGCCCCGGGGAGCTGTTTTTT. The chain combines TRBV6-5 with TRBJ2-2; 11 bases align to TRBD1. The CDR3 runs 15 residues. The V gene end was trimmed by 7 bases and the J gene end by 6 bases; junction bases not matched to a gene: 7. Germline lookup yields CDR1 MNHEY and CDR2 SVGAGI.

This rearrangement joins TRBV10-3 to TRBJ2-1; D possibly uses TRBD1 or TRBD2 (5 bases each). Germline CDR1 is ENHRY and CDR2 is SYGVKD. The V and J ends lost 0 bases and 13 bases respectively, with 13 bases between them. The CDR3 sequence is 13 residues long. DNA for the CDR3: TGTGCCATCAGTGAGTCGGGGGTTAGTGAACAGTTCTTC. Its translation is CAISESGVSEQFF.

This clonotype showed up just once. This sequence joins TRBV30 and TRBJ2-1; D ambiguous. This CDR3 has 11 amino acids. CDR1 and CDR2 from the germline V gene are GTSNPN and SVGIG (reference sequence). V was cut by 1 base and J by 12 bases, with 10 bases left in between. Here the CDR3 reads CAWSASSPQFF. The CDR3 DNA follows: TGTGCCTGGAGTGCAAGCAGTCCGCAGTTCTTC.

The J gene is TRBJ2-7, the V gene TRBV2; D is unclear. The CDR3 totals 13 residues. The V end lost 2 bases, the J end lost 1 base, and 6 bases lay between the germline ends. Germline loops: CDR1 SNHLY, CDR2 FYNNEI. The CDR3, as DNA: TGTGCCAGCAGTGAACCCGGGTCCTACGAGCAGTACTTC. Protein: CASSEPGSYEQYF.

This chain uses TRBV29-1 with TRBJ2-5; TRBD1 might be the D (6 bases). The tail of the sequence fits TRBJ2-7 better, so the J call may be wrong. The germline V gene encodes CDR1 SQVTM and CDR2 ANQGSEA. This CDR3 region has 12 residues. The CDR3 loop reads CSVGDKAYEQYF. DNA of the CDR3: TGCAGCGTTGGGGACAAGGCCTACGAGCAGTACTTC.

The chain links TRBV12-3 or TRBV12-4 to TRBJ2-6; D is perhaps TRBD1 or TRBD2 (5 bases each). The CDR3 sequence is 16 residues long. V was trimmed by 3 bases and J by 4 bases, leaving 13 bases between them. The CDR3 coding sequence is TGTGCCAGCAGTTTGAGAGGGGTGCCGGGGGCCAACGTCCTGACTTTC. As protein: CASSLRGVPGANVLTF.

V gene TRBV10-3 combines with J gene TRBJ2-1; 15 bases are shared with TRBD2. CDR3 length equals 18 residues. The trim removed 3 bases at V and 9 bases at J, leaving 12 bases unmatched. Germline loops: CDR1 ENHRY, CDR2 SYGVKD. CDR3 sequence reads: CAISDRAGLAGGPGEQFF. The CDR3 DNA is TGTGCCATCAGTGACCGCGCCGGACTAGCGGGGGGGCCAGGTGAGCAGTTCTTC.

This clonotype was recorded a few times. V usage is TRBV12-3 or TRBV12-4 and J usage is TRBJ2-6; D perhaps matches TRBD1 (6 bases). The V end was cut by 6 bases, the J end by 2 bases, with 11 bases between. The CDR3 is made up of 15 amino acids. The CDR3 nucleotides read TGTGCCAGCAGGGAACAGGGCCCTGGGGCCAACGTCCTGACTTTC. As protein: CASREQGPGANVLTF.

The rearrangement uses TRBV24-1 and TRBJ2-1; no definite D call. CDR1 is KGHDR, CDR2 SFDVKD, per germline. V was trimmed by 2 bases and J by 6 bases, leaving 7 bases between them. The CDR3 has 13 amino acids. Here the CDR3 reads CATSDSPTNEQFF. Written as DNA, the CDR3 is TGTGCCACCAGTGATTCTCCAACCAATGAGCAGTTCTTC.